Following are 8 T cell receptor beta chains from one sample sequenced in a study of regulatory T cells in long-lasting Graves disease. Combining iRepertoire HTBI primers with Arm-PCR of CDR3 regions, the authors built TCR beta libraries. Via MiXCR, TCRdb re-called the multiplex PCR reads, giving one row per CDR3 protein. The sample records under 250,000 distinct CDR3 sequences, about 19% being singletons. Time point defined: newly diagnosed GD, antithyroid drugs for less than 3 months. Following extraction of RNA from PBMCs, that RNA was used to make the TCR library. This specimen consisted of peripheral blood mononuclear cells (PBMCs), obtained at new diagnosis, from a patient treated with antithyroid drugs. These receptors were collected from a female donor with Graves disease.

This clonotype has a count of ten or more. The chain has TRBV20-1 and TRBJ2-7, with TRBD1 matching 9 bases. The CDR3 contains 14 residues. The germline V gene encodes CDR1 DFQATT and CDR2 SNEGSKA (reference sequence). Trimming cost V 6 bases and J 7 bases; bases outside gene matches: 13. Here the CDR3 reads CSATLGTGLGEQYF. The CDR3 DNA reads TGCAGTGCCACCCTCGGGACAGGGCTTGGGGAGCAGTACTTC.

This clonotype was seen ten or more times. This sequence joins TRBV20-1 and TRBJ1-5; D possibly corresponds to TRBD1 (5 bases). The CDR3 is made up of 12 amino acids. Trimming took 2 bases from V and 7 from J, leaving 9 bases between them. Germline V gene lookup returns CDR1 DFQATT and CDR2 SNEGSKA (reference sequence). The CDR3 region has the DNA TGCAGTGCTAGACAGGGCTGGCAGCCCCAGCATTTT. It is translated as CSARQGWQPQHF.

The rearrangement joins TRBV11-2 to TRBJ2-3; TRBD2 is a possible D gene (7 bases). CDR1 is SGHAT, CDR2 FQNNGV, per germline. The CDR3 runs to 14 residues. V was shortened by 8 bases and J by 3 bases, with 15 bases between the two germline ends. The CDR3 loop is CASGMGGLTDTQYF. The CDR3, as DNA: TGTGCCAGCGGGATGGGGGGGCTAACAGATACGCAGTATTTT.

This clonotype was found many times. The chain recombines TRBV2 with TRBJ2-1; no clear D. The CDR3 consists of 15 residues. Per the germline V gene, CDR1 is SNHLY and CDR2 is FYNNEI. Trimming cost V 5 bases and J 3 bases, with 14 bases left between them. Here the CDR3 reads CASSLPPGIYNEQFF. The DNA of the CDR3 is TGTGCCAGCAGTTTACCCCCAGGTATCTACAATGAGCAGTTCTTC.

This clonotype was seen ten or more times. CDR3 DNA: TGCAGTGCTAGGCAGGGAGGGAATGAAGCTTTCTTT. Translated, it gives CSARQGGNEAFF. The gene calls are TRBV20-1 and TRBJ1-1, with D tentatively TRBD1 (5 bases). The V end was cut by 3 bases, the J end by 7 bases, with 12 bases between. The CDR3 contains 12 residues. Germline lookup yields CDR1 DFQATT and CDR2 SNEGSKA (reference sequence).

This clonotype has at least ten counts. This chain links TRBV20-1 with TRBJ2-7; 10 bases map to TRBD1. The CDR3 spans 14 residues. V was pared by 5 bases and J by 3 bases, with 7 bases of the junction left unmatched. The germline V gene encodes CDR1 DFQATT and CDR2 SNEGSKA (reference sequence). The CDR3 coding sequence is TGCAGTGCTTCAGGGGGACAGGGGAACTACGAGCAGTACTTC. It yields the protein CSASGGQGNYEQYF.

This clonotype has ten or more counts. This chain joins TRBV7-2 and TRBJ2-4; tentative D call: TRBD1 (6 bases). Trimming pared 1 base from V and 0 bases from J, leaving 13 bases between. Germline values: CDR1 SGHTA, CDR2 FQGNSA. The CDR3 consists of 17 residues. The CDR3 protein is CASSLGTGFGAKNIQYF. As DNA, the CDR3 is TGTGCCAGCAGCTTAGGCACAGGGTTCGGAGCCAAAAACATTCAGTACTTC.

This clonotype was seen repeatedly, ten times or more. This rearrangement joins TRBV3-1 to TRBJ2-5; 9 positions match TRBD2. Germline-derived CDR1 and CDR2 are LGHDT and YNNKEL (reference sequence). Trimming took 1 base from V and 4 from J; bases not matched to a gene: 7. The CDR3 has 16 amino acids. The CDR3 loop reads CASSQGGGGAGETQYF. CDR3 coding DNA: TGTGCCAGCAGCCAAGGGGGCGGGGGGGCCGGAGAGACCCAGTACTTC.